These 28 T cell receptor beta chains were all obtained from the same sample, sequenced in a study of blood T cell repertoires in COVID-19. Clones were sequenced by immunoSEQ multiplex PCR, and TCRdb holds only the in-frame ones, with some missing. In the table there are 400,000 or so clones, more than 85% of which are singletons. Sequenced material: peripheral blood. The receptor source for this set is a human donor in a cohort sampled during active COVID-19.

The CDR3 loop reads CASSLHSYSNQPQHF. CDR3 nucleotides: TGTGCCAGCAGTTTACACAGCTATAGCAATCAGCCCCAGCATTTT. This chain joins TRBV28 and TRBJ1-5; D gene uncertain. Trimming left V 2 bases short and J 0 bases short, with 8 bases between. This CDR3 has 15 residues. Germline V gene sequence: CDR1 MDHEN, CDR2 SYDVKM.

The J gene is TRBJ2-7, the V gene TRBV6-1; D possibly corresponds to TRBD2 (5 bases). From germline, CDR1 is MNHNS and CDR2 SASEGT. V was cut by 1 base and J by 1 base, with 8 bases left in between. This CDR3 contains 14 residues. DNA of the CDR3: TGTGCCAGCAGTGAAGGTCGGGGTTCCTACGAGCAGTACTTC. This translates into CASSEGRGSYEQYF.

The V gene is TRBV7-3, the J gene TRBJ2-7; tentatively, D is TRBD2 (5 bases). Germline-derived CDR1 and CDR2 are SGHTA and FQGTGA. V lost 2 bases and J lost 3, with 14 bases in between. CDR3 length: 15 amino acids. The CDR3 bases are TGTGCCAGCAGCTTAGGCCCGGGGTCAGGCTACGAGCAGTACTTC. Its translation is CASSLGPGSGYEQYF. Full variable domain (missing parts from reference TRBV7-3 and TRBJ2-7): GAGVSQTPSNKVTEKGKYVELRCDPISGHTALYWYRQSLGQGPEFLIYFQGTGAADDSGLPNDRFFAVRPEGSVSTLKIQRTERGDSAVYLCASSLGPGSGYEQYFGPGTRLTVT.

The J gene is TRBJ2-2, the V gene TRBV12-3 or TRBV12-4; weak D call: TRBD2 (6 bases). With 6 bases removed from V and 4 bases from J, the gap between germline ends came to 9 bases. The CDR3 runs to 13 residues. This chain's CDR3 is CASSRESTGELFF. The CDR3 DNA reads TGTGCCAGCAGCCGGGAGTCCACCGGGGAGCTGTTTTTT.

The CDR3 is CASSSRLLDRAEVTEAFF. In nucleotides, the CDR3 is TGTGCCAGCAGCTCGAGACTTCTCGACAGGGCTGAGGTCACTGAAGCTTTCTTT. The chain is built from TRBV7-9 and TRBJ1-1; 7 bases are shared with TRBD1. CDR1 and CDR2 (germline): SEHNR, FQNEAQ (reference sequence). The CDR3 has 18 amino acids. J gave up 4 bases and V 4 bases, and 18 bases lay outside the gene matches.

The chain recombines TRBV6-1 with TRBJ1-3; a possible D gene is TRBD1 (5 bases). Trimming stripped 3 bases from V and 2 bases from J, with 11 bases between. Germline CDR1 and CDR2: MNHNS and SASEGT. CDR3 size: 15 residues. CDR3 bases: TGTGCCAGCAGTGAGGGGCTCGCGGCTGGAAACACCATATATTTT. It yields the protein CASSEGLAAGNTIYF.

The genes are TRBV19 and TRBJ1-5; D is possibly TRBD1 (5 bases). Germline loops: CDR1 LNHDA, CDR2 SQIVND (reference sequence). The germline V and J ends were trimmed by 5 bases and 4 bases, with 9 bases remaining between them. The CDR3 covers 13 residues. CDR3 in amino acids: CASSFQGNQPQHF. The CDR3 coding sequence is TGTGCCAGTAGTTTCCAGGGAAATCAGCCCCAGCATTTT.

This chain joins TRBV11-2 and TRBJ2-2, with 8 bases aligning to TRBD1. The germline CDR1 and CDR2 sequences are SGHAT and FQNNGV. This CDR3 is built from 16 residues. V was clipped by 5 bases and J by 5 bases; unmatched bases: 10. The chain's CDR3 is CASSTLSRGRTGELFF. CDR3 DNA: TGTGCCAGCAGCACCCTCTCCAGGGGGCGGACCGGGGAGCTGTTTTTT. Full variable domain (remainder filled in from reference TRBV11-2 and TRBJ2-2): EAGVAQSPRYKIIEKRQSVAFWCNPISGHATLYWYQQILGQGPKLLIQFQNNGVVDDSQLPKDRFSAERLKGVDSTLKIQPAKLEDSAVYLCASSTLSRGRTGELFFGEGSRLTVL.

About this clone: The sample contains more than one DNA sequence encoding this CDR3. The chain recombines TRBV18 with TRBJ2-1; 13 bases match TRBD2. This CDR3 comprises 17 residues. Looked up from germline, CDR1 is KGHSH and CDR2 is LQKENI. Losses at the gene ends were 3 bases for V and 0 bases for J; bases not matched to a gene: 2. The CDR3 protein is CASSPRTSGSSYNEQFF. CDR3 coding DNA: TGTGCCAGCTCACCCCGGACTAGCGGGAGCTCCTACAATGAGCAGTTCTTC.

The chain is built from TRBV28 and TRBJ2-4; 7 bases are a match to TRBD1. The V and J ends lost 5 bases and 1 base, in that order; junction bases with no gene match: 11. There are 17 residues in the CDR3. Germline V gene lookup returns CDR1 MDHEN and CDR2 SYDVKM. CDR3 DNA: TGTGCCAGCAGTCTACCTCTGACAGGGAAGGCCAAAAACATTCAGTACTTC. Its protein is CASSLPLTGKAKNIQYF.

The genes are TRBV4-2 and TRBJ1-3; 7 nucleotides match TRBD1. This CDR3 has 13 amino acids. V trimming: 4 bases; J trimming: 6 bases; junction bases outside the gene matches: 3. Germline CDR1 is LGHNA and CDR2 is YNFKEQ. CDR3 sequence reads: CASSLGQTNTIYF. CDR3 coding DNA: TGTGCCAGCAGCCTGGGACAGACAAACACCATATATTTT.

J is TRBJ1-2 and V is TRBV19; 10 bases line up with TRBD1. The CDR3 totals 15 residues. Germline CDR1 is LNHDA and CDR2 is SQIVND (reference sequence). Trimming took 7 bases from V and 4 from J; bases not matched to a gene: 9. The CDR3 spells CASTATGGLIYGYTF. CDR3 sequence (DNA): TGTGCCAGTACCGCGACAGGGGGCCTTATCTATGGCTACACCTTC.

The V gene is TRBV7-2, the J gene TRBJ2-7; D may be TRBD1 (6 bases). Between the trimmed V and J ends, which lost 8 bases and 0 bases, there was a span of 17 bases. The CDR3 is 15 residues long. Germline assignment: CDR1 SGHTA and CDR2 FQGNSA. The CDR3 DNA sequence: TGTGCCAGCGGGGTGGACAGTTTAAGCTCCTACGAGCAGTACTTC. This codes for CASGVDSLSSYEQYF.

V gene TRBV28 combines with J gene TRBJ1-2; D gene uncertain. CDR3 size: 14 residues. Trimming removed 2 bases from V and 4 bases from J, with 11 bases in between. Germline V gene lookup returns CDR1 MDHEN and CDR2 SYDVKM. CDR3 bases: TGTGCCAGCAGTTTAGTACAAAAATCCTATGGCTACACCTTC. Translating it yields CASSLVQKSYGYTF.

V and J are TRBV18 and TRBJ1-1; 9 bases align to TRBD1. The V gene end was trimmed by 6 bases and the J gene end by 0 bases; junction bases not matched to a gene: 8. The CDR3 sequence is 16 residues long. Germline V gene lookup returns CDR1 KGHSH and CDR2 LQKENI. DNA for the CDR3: TGTGCCAGCTCTCCCGGACAGGGGACACTGAACACTGAAGCTTTCTTT. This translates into CASSPGQGTLNTEAFF. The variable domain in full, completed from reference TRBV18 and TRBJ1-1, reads NAGVMQNPRHLVRRRGQEARLRCSPMKGHSHVYWYRQLPEEGLKFMVYLQKENIIDESGMPKERFSAEFPKEGPSILRIQQVVRGDSAAYFCASSPGQGTLNTEAFFGQGTRLTVV.

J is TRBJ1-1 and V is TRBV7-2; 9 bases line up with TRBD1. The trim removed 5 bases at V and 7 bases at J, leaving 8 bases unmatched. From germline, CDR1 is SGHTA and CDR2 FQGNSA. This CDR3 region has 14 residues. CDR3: CASSARQGGVEAFF. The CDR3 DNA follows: TGTGCCAGCAGCGCCCGACAGGGGGGGGTTGAAGCTTTCTTT.

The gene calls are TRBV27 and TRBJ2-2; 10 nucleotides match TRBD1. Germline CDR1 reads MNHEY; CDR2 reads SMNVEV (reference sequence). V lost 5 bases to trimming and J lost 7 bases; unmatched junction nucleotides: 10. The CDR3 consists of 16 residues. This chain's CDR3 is CASSPWDRGGFGELFF. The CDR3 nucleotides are TGTGCCAGCAGTCCCTGGGACAGGGGAGGATTCGGGGAGCTGTTTTTT.

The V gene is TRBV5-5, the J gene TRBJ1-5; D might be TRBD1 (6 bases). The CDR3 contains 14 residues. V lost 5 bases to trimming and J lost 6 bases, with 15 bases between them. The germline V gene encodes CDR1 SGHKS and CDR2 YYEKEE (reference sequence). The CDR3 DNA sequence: TGTGCCAGCAGTGCCCAGGGGAACTCTCAGCCCCAGCATTTT. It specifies CASSAQGNSQPQHF.

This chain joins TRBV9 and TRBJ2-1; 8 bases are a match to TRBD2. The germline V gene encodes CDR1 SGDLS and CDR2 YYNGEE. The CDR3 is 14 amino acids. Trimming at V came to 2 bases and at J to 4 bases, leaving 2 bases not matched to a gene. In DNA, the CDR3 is TGTGCCAGCAGCGTTAGCGGGACATACAATGAGCAGTTCTTC. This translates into CASSVSGTYNEQFF. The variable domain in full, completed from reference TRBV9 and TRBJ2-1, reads DSGVTQTPKHLITATGQRVTLRCSPRSGDLSVYWYQQSLDQGLQFLIQYYNGEERAKGNILERFSAQQFPDLHSELNLSSLELGDSALYFCASSVSGTYNEQFFGPGTRLTVL.

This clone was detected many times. The CDR3 DNA sequence: TGCGCCAGCAGCTTAAGAGGCGGTTACGAGCAGTACTTC. Its protein product is CASSLRGGYEQYF. This chain connects TRBV5-1 to TRBJ2-7; no clear D gene. Germline V gene sequence: CDR1 SGHRS, CDR2 YFSETQ. V dropped 2 bases and J dropped 4 bases, with 10 bases sitting between them. This CDR3 has 13 amino acids. Looking up the rest from reference TRBV5-1 and TRBJ2-7 gives the full variable domain: KAGVTQTPRYLIKTRGQQVTLSCSPISGHRSVSWYQQTPGQGLQFLFEYFSETQRNKGNFPGRFSGRQFSNSRSEMNVSTLELGDSALYLCASSLRGGYEQYFGPGTRLTVT.

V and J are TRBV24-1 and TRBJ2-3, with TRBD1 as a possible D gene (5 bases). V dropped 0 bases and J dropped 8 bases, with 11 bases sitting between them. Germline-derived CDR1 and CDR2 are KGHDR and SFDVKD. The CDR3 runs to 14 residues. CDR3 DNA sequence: TGTGCCACCAGTGATTTGGTGCAGGGATTTACGCAGTATTTT. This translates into CATSDLVQGFTQYF.

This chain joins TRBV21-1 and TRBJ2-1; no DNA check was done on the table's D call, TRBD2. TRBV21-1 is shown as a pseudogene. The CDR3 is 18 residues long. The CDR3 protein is CASSKPSPKRGVYNEQFF. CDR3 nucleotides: TGTGCCAGCAGCAAACCCTCCCCCAAGCGGGGGGTATACAATGAGCAGTTCTTC.

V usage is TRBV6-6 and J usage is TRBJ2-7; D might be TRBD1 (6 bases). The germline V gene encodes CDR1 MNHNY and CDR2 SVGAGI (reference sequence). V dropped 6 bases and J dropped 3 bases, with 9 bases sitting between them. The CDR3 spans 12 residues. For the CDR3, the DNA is TGTGCCAGCAGAAAGACAGGCTACGAGCAGTACTTC. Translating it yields CASRKTGYEQYF.

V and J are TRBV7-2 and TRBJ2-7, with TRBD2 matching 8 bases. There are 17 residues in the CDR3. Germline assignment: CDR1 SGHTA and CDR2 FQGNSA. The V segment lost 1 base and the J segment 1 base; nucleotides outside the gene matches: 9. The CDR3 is CASSLGIGLAPSYEQYF. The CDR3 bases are TGTGCCAGCAGCTTAGGGATTGGACTAGCTCCTTCCTACGAGCAGTACTTC.

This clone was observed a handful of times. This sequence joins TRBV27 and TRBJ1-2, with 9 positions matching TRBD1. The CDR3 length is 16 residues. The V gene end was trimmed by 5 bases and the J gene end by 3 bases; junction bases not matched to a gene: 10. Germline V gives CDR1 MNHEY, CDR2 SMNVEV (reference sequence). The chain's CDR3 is CASSPHRDRDDYGYTF. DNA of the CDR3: TGTGCCAGCAGTCCCCACCGGGACAGGGATGACTATGGCTACACCTTC.

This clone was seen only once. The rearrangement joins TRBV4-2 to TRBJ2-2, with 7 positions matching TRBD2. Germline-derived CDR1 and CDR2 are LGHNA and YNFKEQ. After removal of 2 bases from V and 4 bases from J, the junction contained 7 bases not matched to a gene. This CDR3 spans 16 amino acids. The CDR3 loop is CASSQLGGTPTGELFF. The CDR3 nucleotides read TGTGCCAGCAGCCAACTGGGGGGGACTCCCACCGGGGAGCTGTTTTTT.

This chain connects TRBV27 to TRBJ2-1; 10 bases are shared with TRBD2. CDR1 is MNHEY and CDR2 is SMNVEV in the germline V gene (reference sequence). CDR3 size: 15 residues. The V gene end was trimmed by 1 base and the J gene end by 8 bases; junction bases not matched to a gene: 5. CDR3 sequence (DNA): TGTGCCAGCAGTTTATTAGCGGGAGGTCGACATGAGCAGTTCTTC. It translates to CASSLLAGGRHEQFF.

In DNA, the CDR3 is TGTGCCAGCAGCGTAGCTAGCGGGGCCTCGGGGTCGCAAGAGACCCAGTACTTC. Its protein product is CASSVASGASGSQETQYF. V is TRBV9 and J is TRBJ2-5; TRBD2 matches 9 bases. The germline gives CDR1 SGDLS, CDR2 YYNGEE. This CDR3 has 18 amino acids. The V segment lost 0 bases and the J segment 2 bases; nucleotides outside the gene matches: 11.